This T cell receptor (beta chain) was sequenced during a study of cytomegalovirus exposure and HLA in healthy donors. Per the germline V gene, CDR1 is SGHRS and CDR2 is YFSETQ. CDR3 size: 14 residues. 13 Jbeta primers and 60 Vbeta primers were used for the PCR. The table came from immunoSEQ multiplex PCR; TCRdb's copy has only in-frame clones and leaves some out. The repertoire shows 70,000 to 80,000 clones; the top ten hold roughly 2.6%. The sequence came from a man aged 35-49 years in good health and CMV-seronegative. This rearrangement joins TRBV5-1 to TRBJ2-5; D is ambiguous. The end of the DNA is better explained by TRBJ2-7, so the J call may be wrong. The source material was PBMCs. CDR3 nucleotide sequence: TGCGCCAGCAGCTTGGATACGGGTAGTTCCGAGCAGTACTTC. The encoded protein is CASSLDTGSSEQYF.